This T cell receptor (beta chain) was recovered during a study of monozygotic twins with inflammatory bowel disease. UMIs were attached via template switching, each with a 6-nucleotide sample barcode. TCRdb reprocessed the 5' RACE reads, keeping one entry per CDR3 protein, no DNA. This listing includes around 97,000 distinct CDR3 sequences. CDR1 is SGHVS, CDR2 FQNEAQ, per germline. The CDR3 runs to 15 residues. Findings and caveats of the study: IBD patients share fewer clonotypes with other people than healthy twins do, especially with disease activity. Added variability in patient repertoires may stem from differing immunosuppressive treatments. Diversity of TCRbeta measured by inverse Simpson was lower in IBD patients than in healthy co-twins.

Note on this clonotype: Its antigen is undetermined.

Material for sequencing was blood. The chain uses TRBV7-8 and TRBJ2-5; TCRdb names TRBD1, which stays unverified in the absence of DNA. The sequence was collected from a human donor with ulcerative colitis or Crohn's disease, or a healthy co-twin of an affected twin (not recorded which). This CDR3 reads CASSQARKSEETQYF.